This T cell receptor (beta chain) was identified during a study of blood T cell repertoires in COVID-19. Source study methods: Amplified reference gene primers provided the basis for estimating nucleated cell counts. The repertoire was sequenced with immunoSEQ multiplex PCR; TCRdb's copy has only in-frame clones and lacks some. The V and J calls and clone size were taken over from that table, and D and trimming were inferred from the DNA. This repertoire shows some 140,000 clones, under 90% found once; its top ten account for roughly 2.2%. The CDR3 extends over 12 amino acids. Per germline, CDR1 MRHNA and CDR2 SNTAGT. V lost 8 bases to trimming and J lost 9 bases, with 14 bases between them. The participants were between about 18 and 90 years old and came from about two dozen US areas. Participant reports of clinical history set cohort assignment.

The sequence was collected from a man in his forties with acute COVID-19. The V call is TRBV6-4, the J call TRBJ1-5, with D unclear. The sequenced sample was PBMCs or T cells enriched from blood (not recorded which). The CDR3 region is CASEALRRPQHF. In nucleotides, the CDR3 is TGTGCCAGCGAGGCCCTAAGGAGGCCCCAGCATTTT.